Described below is a single TCR beta chain sequence and its context. Its target is not known. The data derive from a study of beta chain features in type 1 diabetes. Findings and limits, study-wide: Across all four CD4+ subsets, people with type 1 diabetes showed modestly shorter TCRB CDR3s.

V was cut by 4 bases and J by 1 base, with 17 bases left in between. The CDR3 runs 16 residues. Germline V lookup: CDR1 SGHNT, CDR2 YYREEE (reference sequence). Sequenced material consisted of expressed TCRB transcripts (all of the isolated RNA was reverse transcribed). Clones were read by immunoSEQ multiplex PCR, and TCRdb kept only the in-frame ones, dropping some. The table shows under 250,000 clones, with about 15% occurring only once. This sequence originates from a man aged 30 to 45 with type 1 diabetes. The chain joins TRBV5-4 to TRBJ1-1, with D tentatively TRBD1 (6 bases). The material sequenced was naive CD4+ T cells from blood. CDR3 coding DNA: TGTGCCAGCAGCCCGCCCCGAACAGGGAGGAACACTGAAGCTTTCTTT. It specifies CASSPPRTGRNTEAFF.